Below are 30 T cell receptor beta chains sequenced from a single sample in a study of cytomegalovirus exposure and HLA in healthy donors. PCR employed 60 Vbeta and 13 Jbeta primers. TCRdb's copy holds only in-frame clones and misses some; the assay was immunoSEQ multiplex PCR. Among 110,000 to 150,000 clones listed, roughly 9.4% were seen once. The sequenced sample was PBMCs. Receptor source: a male donor in good health and CMV-seronegative.

The V gene is TRBV19, the J gene TRBJ2-7; 13 bases match TRBD2. The CDR3 length is 18 residues. J gave up 0 bases and V 5 bases, and 10 bases lay outside the gene matches. Germline V gene sequence: CDR1 LNHDA, CDR2 SQIVND (reference sequence). The CDR3 spells CASSLRVGTSGTSYEQYF. DNA of the CDR3: TGTGCCAGTAGTCTCCGCGTGGGGACTAGCGGGACCTCCTACGAGCAGTACTTC.

This clone was counted a few times. CDR3 bases: TGTGCCAGCAGGGGGACACCAAATGAAAAACTGTTTTTT. Its protein is CASRGTPNEKLFF. The rearrangement links TRBV28 to TRBJ1-4; the D gene is possibly TRBD1 (6 bases). CDR3 length equals 13 residues. From germline, CDR1 is MDHEN and CDR2 SYDVKM. V was cut by 6 bases and J by 5 bases, with 10 bases left in between. Variable domain in full (rest from reference TRBV28 and TRBJ1-4): DVKVTQSSRYLVKRTGEKVFLECVQDMDHENMFWYRQDPGLGLRLIYFSYDVKMKEKGDIPEGYSVSREKKERFSLILESASTNQTSMYLCASRGTPNEKLFFGSGTQLSVL.

J is TRBJ1-1 and V is TRBV5-1; TRBD1 matches at 8 bases. Germline lookup yields CDR1 SGHRS and CDR2 YFSETQ. The CDR3 extends over 16 amino acids. V was pared by 3 bases and J by 5 bases, with 12 bases of the junction left unmatched. CDR3 in DNA: TGCGCCAGCAGCTCTCAGGGGGCGCCGAGTAGTACTGAAGCTTTCTTT. Its protein product is CASSSQGAPSSTEAFF.

A few counts support this clone. The V and J genes are TRBV29-1 and TRBJ1-2; the match to TRBD1 covers 9 bases. This CDR3 spans 15 amino acids. Germline CDR1 SQVTM, CDR2 ANQGSEA. Unmatched junction bases numbered 15, after V lost 7 bases and J lost 6 bases. The CDR3: CSATGQGFSLDGYTF. The CDR3 DNA follows: TGCAGCGCAACCGGACAGGGGTTTTCGTTAGATGGCTACACCTTC.

V usage is TRBV4-2 and J usage is TRBJ2-7, with 10 bases identical to TRBD2. The CDR3 length is 17 residues. V was pared by 3 bases and J by 6 bases, with 14 bases of the junction left unmatched. Germline V gene lookup returns CDR1 LGHNA and CDR2 YNFKEQ. CDR3 amino acids: CASSHDPSAGGRGEQYF. CDR3 nucleotides: TGTGCCAGCAGCCATGATCCGTCAGCGGGAGGGAGGGGCGAGCAGTACTTC.

The rearrangement links TRBV19 to TRBJ2-1; 7 bases map to TRBD1. CDR1 and CDR2 from the germline V gene are LNHDA and SQIVND (reference sequence). The length of the CDR3 is 15 residues. V dropped 3 bases and J dropped 4; count of bases not matched to a gene: 6. This CDR3 is CASSIPRTGYNEQFF. Here the CDR3 DNA reads TGTGCCAGTAGTATCCCCCGGACAGGTTACAATGAGCAGTTCTTC.

This clone was observed a handful of times. The chain is built from TRBV5-6 and TRBJ1-5; D uncertain. This CDR3 has 14 residues. The germline gives CDR1 SGHDT, CDR2 YYEEEE. V lost 0 bases, J lost 4 bases, and 8 bases lay in between. The CDR3 DNA reads as TGTGCCAGCAGCTTGGGGCAGTTAAATCAGCCCCAGCATTTT. Amino acid sequence: CASSLGQLNQPQHF.

The V and J genes are TRBV11-2 and TRBJ2-3; possibly TRBD2 for D (6 bases). Deletions cut 3 bases from V and 4 bases from J, with 14 bases between. Germline assignment: CDR1 SGHAT and CDR2 FQNNGV. This CDR3 spans 15 amino acids. DNA for the CDR3: TGTGCCAGCAGCTTGTTGGCGGGAAGAGCAGATACGCAGTATTTT. It encodes CASSLLAGRADTQYF.

V gene TRBV28 combines with J gene TRBJ1-2; D may be TRBD1 (6 bases). Germline CDR1 and CDR2: MDHEN and SYDVKM. This CDR3 comprises 16 residues. V was shortened by 5 bases and J by 7 bases, with 23 bases between the two germline ends. CDR3 in DNA: TGTGCCAGCAGTCGTCCGACTGGACAGCCCCGGGGTGGCTACACCTTC. It translates to CASSRPTGQPRGGYTF.

The chain recombines TRBV7-2 with TRBJ2-7; D is perhaps TRBD1 (6 bases). CDR3 length: 19 residues. Germline V gene data show CDR1 as SGHTA and CDR2 as FQGNSA. V was shortened by 1 base and J by 4 bases, with 26 bases between the two germline ends. CDR3 sequence: CASSLGYRAGEDRVYEQYF. The CDR3 nucleotides are TGTGCCAGCAGCTTAGGATACCGGGCAGGGGAAGACAGAGTGTACGAGCAGTACTTC.

The V call is TRBV5-1, the J call TRBJ1-1; 10 bases are shared with TRBD1. The V segment lost 0 bases and the J segment 0 bases; nucleotides outside the gene matches: 5. Germline V lookup: CDR1 SGHRS, CDR2 YFSETQ. This CDR3 is 17 amino acids long. The CDR3, as DNA: TGCGCCAGCAGCTTGGGGGGGACAGGGGACATGAACACTGAAGCTTTCTTT. Translation: CASSLGGTGDMNTEAFF.

V gene TRBV4-3 combines with J gene TRBJ1-3, with D unclear. CDR1 is LGHNA, CDR2 YSLEER, per germline. The CDR3 consists of 16 residues. V was shortened by 0 bases and J by 1 base, with 10 bases between the two germline ends. The CDR3 DNA sequence: TGCGCCAGCAGCCAAGATTGGGGAGGTTCTGGAAACACCATATATTTT. This gives the protein CASSQDWGGSGNTIYF.

V usage is TRBV5-3 and J usage is TRBJ2-2, with 10 positions matching TRBD1. TRBV5-3 counts as an open reading frame of uncertain function. V dropped 4 bases and J dropped 2; count of bases not matched to a gene: 8. This CDR3 has 17 amino acids. The CDR3 protein is CARSLGQGGNNTGELFF. The CDR3 DNA is TGTGCCAGAAGCCTTGGACAGGGGGGGAATAACACCGGGGAGCTGTTTTTT.

This clone has more than one count but fewer than ten. The genes are TRBV19 and TRBJ1-2, with TRBD1 matching 9 bases. The V gene end was trimmed by 3 bases and the J gene end by 3 bases; junction bases not matched to a gene: 11. CDR3 length: 17 residues. Germline lookup yields CDR1 LNHDA and CDR2 SQIVND (reference sequence). The CDR3 loop is CASSIGWDREGYYGYTF. CDR3 DNA sequence: TGTGCCAGTAGTATCGGCTGGGACAGGGAGGGTTACTATGGCTACACCTTC.

The chain combines TRBV19 with TRBJ2-1; 8 nucleotides align to TRBD2. In germline, CDR1 is LNHDA, CDR2 SQIVND (reference sequence). With V trimmed by 9 bases and J by 0 bases, 7 bases remained unmatched. CDR3 size: 15 residues. CDR3 region: CASGKRESSYNEQFF. The DNA for the CDR3 is TGTGCCAGCGGTAAGCGGGAGAGCTCCTACAATGAGCAGTTCTTC.

This clone was seen a few times. The V and J genes are TRBV30 and TRBJ1-4; 12 bases are shared with TRBD1. Trimming cost V 0 bases and J 4 bases; bases outside gene matches: 3. The CDR3 spans 16 residues. From germline, CDR1 is GTSNPN and CDR2 SVGIG (reference sequence). The CDR3 loop reads CAWSVGTGGLNEKLFF. CDR3 sequence (DNA): TGTGCCTGGAGTGTAGGGACAGGGGGCCTTAATGAAAAACTGTTTTTT.

This clone turned up a few times. This chain uses TRBV30 with TRBJ1-5; possibly TRBD1 for D (5 bases). Per the germline V gene, CDR1 is GTSNPN and CDR2 is SVGIG (reference sequence). With 2 bases removed from V and 5 bases from J, the gap between germline ends came to 10 bases. The CDR3 is 13 amino acids. The CDR3 is CAWSLGGDQPQHF. The DNA of the CDR3 is TGTGCCTGGAGTCTCGGGGGGGATCAGCCCCAGCATTTT.

This sequence joins TRBV11-1 and TRBJ1-5, with D unclear. Trimming removed 8 bases at V and 7 bases at J, with 12 bases between. Germline V gene lookup returns CDR1 SGHAT and CDR2 FQDESV (reference sequence). The CDR3 spans 12 residues. DNA for the CDR3: TGTGCCAGCCGACTTGGCGGGCAGCCCCAGCATTTT. Amino acids: CASRLGGQPQHF. Together with reference TRBV11-1 and TRBJ1-5, the CDR3 gives the full variable domain: EAEVAQSPRYKITEKSQAVAFWCDPISGHATLYWYRQILGQGPELLVQFQDESVVDDSQLPKDRFSAERLKGVDSTLKIQPAELGDSAMYLCASRLGGQPQHFGDGTRLSIL.

This CDR3 is CASSLTGQGRTAFF. The CDR3 bases are TGTGCCAGCAGCTTAACGGGACAGGGGAGGACGGCTTTCTTT. The rearrangement uses TRBV7-3 and TRBJ1-1, with 10 bases matching TRBD1. Per germline, CDR1 SGHTA and CDR2 FQGTGA. This CDR3 region has 14 residues. With V trimmed by 0 bases and J by 11 bases, 6 bases remained unmatched. The full variable domain, in which reference TRBV7-3 and TRBJ1-1 provide the parts outside the CDR3, is GAGVSQTPSNKVTEKGKYVELRCDPISGHTALYWYRQSLGQGPEFLIYFQGTGAADDSGLPNDRFFAVRPEGSVSTLKIQRTERGDSAVYLCASSLTGQGRTAFFGQGTRLTVV.

The V gene is TRBV11-2, the J gene TRBJ2-3; 11 bases match TRBD2. Unmatched junction bases numbered 4, after V lost 2 bases and J lost 3 bases. The CDR3 totals 16 residues. Germline values: CDR1 SGHAT, CDR2 FQNNGV. This CDR3 reads CASSLPSSGRTDTQYF. The CDR3 DNA is TGTGCCAGCAGCTTACCCTCTAGCGGGAGGACAGATACGCAGTATTTT.

In its sample, this clone was seen a few times. CDR3 region: CASSERPGLNTGELFF. CDR3 nucleotide sequence: TGTGCCAGCAGTGAAAGGCCGGGACTAAACACCGGGGAGCTGTTTTTT. V gene TRBV2 combines with J gene TRBJ2-2, with TRBD2 matching over 7 bases. J gave up 2 bases and V 2 bases, and 5 bases lay outside the gene matches. The CDR3 covers 16 residues. Germline-derived CDR1 and CDR2 are SNHLY and FYNNEI.

The chain is built from TRBV29-1 and TRBJ1-1; TRBD1 might be the D (5 bases). Looked up from germline, CDR1 is SQVTM and CDR2 is ANQGSEA. The CDR3 sequence is 11 residues long. V lost 7 bases and J lost 5, with 11 bases in between. CDR3 protein: CSAHGGTEAFF. CDR3 coding DNA: TGCAGCGCACATGGGGGGACTGAAGCTTTCTTT.

This clone has just a few counts. This chain joins TRBV5-1 and TRBJ2-1, with 7 bases that match TRBD2. V lost 2 bases to trimming and J lost 9 bases; unmatched junction nucleotides: 5. Germline values: CDR1 SGHRS, CDR2 YFSETQ. There are 13 residues in the CDR3. CDR3 residues: CASSFTSASEQFF. The CDR3 region has the DNA TGCGCCAGCAGCTTTACTAGCGCCAGTGAGCAGTTCTTC.

The chain links TRBV7-3 to TRBJ1-1; TRBD1 might be the D (6 bases). The germline gives CDR1 SGHTA, CDR2 FQGTGA. This CDR3 comprises 14 residues. The V and J ends lost 3 bases and 2 bases respectively, with 10 bases between them. The chain's CDR3 is CASSFSGVNTEAFF. The CDR3 nucleotides read TGTGCCAGCAGCTTCTCAGGGGTTAACACTGAAGCTTTCTTT.

This chain joins TRBV29-1 and TRBJ1-2; 9 bases are a match to TRBD1. In germline, CDR1 is SQVTM, CDR2 ANQGSEA. There are 14 residues in the CDR3. The V and J ends lost 7 bases and 7 bases, in that order; junction bases with no gene match: 13. DNA for the CDR3: TGCAGCGGGGGTCAACAGGGGGCATCGGGTGGCTACACCTTC. It specifies CSGGQQGASGGYTF.

In its sample, this clone was seen a few times. This chain uses TRBV28 with TRBJ1-2, with D perhaps TRBD1 (5 bases). In germline, CDR1 is MDHEN, CDR2 SYDVKM. This CDR3 spans 13 amino acids. V was shortened by 8 bases and J by 11 bases, with 21 bases between the two germline ends. The chain's CDR3 is CASLPGLSGGYTF. Written as DNA, the CDR3 is TGTGCCAGCCTTCCGGGACTTTCGGGCGGGTACACCTTC.

The chain's CDR3 is CASTPGPSNYGYTF. In DNA form, the CDR3 reads TGTGCCAGTACCCCAGGGCCATCTAACTATGGCTACACCTTC. V usage is TRBV19 and J usage is TRBJ1-2; perhaps TRBD1 as D (5 bases). Germline values: CDR1 LNHDA, CDR2 SQIVND (reference sequence). This CDR3 region has 14 residues. V was shortened by 7 bases and J by 0 bases, with 12 bases between the two germline ends.

In its sample, this clone was seen a few times. The rearrangement links TRBV7-9 to TRBJ2-5, with 11 positions matching TRBD1. V shed 5 bases and J 5 bases; nucleotides not matched to a gene: 10. The germline gives CDR1 SEHNR, CDR2 FQNEAQ (reference sequence). CDR3 length equals 16 residues. In DNA form, the CDR3 reads TGTGCCAGCAGCATCACCGGACAGGGGGCAGGGGAGACCCAGTACTTC. It encodes CASSITGQGAGETQYF.

Points on this clone: The junction shows a germline mismatch at one end, possibly a read error. This chain connects TRBV28 to TRBJ1-2, with a possible D match to TRBD1 (5 bases). Germline-derived CDR1 and CDR2 are MDHEN and SYDVKM. The CDR3 has 12 amino acids. In DNA form, the CDR3 reads TGTGCCAGCAGTGAGCGACAGTATGGATGCGTTTTC. Translated, it gives CASSERQYGCVF.

This clone showed up just a few times. This chain uses TRBV19 with TRBJ1-1; weak D call: TRBD1 (6 bases). V was shortened by 6 bases and J by 1 base, with 15 bases between the two germline ends. From germline, CDR1 is LNHDA and CDR2 SQIVND (reference sequence). This CDR3 is built from 15 residues. The CDR3 sequence is CASRGGSSGNTEAFF. CDR3 bases: TGTGCCAGTAGAGGGGGATCCTCGGGGAACACTGAAGCTTTCTTT.